This paragraph reports one T cell receptor beta chain. These data belong to a study of T-cell memory formation after mild COVID-19. TCRdb re-derived calls from the 5' RACE reads in MiXCR, one entry per CDR3 protein. The sample has about 560,000 distinct CDR3 sequences, 17% seen once; the top ten hold roughly 7.7%. Germline V gene sequence: CDR1 SNHLY, CDR2 FYNNEI. There are 14 residues in the CDR3. Trimming cost V 3 bases and J 4 bases, with 9 bases left between them. Sequencing used PBMCs or a T cell subset sorted from them (not recorded which). The sequence was obtained from an adult woman who had mild COVID-19 (a few samples of this study predate the infection). Cell type and time point are not known. The chain links TRBV2 to TRBJ2-2; TRBD2 might be the D (5 bases). The CDR3 loop is CASSDRRSTGELFF. CDR3 coding DNA: TGTGCCAGCAGTGACAGGAGGAGCACCGGGGAGCTGTTTTTT. Together with reference TRBV2 and TRBJ2-2, the CDR3 gives the full variable domain: EPEVTQTPSHQVTQMGQEVILRCVPISNHLYFYWYRQILGQKVEFLVSFYNNEISEKSEIFDDQFSVERPDGSNFTLKIRSTKLEDSAMYFCASSDRRSTGELFFGEGSRLTVL.